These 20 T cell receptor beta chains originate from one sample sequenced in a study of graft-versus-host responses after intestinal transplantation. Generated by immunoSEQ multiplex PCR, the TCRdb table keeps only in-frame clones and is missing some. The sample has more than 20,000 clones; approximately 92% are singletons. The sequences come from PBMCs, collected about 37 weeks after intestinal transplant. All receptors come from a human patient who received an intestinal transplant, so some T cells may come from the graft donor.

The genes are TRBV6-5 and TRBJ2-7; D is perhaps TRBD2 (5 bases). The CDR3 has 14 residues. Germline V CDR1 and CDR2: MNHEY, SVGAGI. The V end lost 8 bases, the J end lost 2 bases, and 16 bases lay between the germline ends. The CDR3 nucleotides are TGTGCCAGCTCACACCCGGGAAGACCCTACGAGCAGTACTTC. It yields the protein CASSHPGRPYEQYF.

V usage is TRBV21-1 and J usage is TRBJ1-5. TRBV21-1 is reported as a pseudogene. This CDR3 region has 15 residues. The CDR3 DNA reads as TGTGCCAGCAGCAAAGAAAAGGGGAGAAATCAGCCCCAGCATTTT. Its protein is CASSKEKGRNQPQHF.

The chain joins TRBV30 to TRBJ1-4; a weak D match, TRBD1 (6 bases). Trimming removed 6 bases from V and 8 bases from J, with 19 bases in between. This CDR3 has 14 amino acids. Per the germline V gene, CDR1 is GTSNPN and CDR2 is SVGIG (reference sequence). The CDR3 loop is CACNLKTGYEKLFF. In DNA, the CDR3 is TGTGCCTGCAATCTAAAAACAGGGTACGAAAAACTGTTTTTT. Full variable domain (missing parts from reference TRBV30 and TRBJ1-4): SQTIHQWPATLVQPVGSPLSLECTVEGTSNPNLYWYRQAAGRGLQLLFYSVGIGQISSEVPQNLSASRPQDRQFILSSKKLLLSDSGFYLCACNLKTGYEKLFFGSGTQLSVL.

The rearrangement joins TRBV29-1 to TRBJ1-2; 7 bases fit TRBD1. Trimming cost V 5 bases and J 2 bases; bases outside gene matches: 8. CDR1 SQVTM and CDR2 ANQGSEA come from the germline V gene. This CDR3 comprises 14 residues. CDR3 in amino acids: CSVSTGDPNYGYTF. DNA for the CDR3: TGCAGCGTTAGTACAGGGGACCCCAACTATGGCTACACCTTC.

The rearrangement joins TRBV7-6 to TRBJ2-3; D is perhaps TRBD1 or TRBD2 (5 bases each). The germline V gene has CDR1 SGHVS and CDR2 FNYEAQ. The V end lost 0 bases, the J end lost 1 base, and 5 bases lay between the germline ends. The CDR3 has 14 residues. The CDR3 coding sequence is TGTGCCAGCAGCTTAGCGGGGGGCACAGATACGCAGTATTTT. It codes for CASSLAGGTDTQYF.

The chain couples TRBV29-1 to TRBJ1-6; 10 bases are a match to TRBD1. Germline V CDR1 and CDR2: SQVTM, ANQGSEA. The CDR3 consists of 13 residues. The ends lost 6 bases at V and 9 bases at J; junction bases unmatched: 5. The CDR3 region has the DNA TGCAGCGTGGGACAGGGGATAGGTTCACCCCTCCACTTT. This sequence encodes CSVGQGIGSPLHF.

CDR3 amino acids: CASSFRATHYEQYF. CDR3 DNA: TGCGCCAGCAGCTTTAGGGCCACACACTACGAGCAGTACTTC. The J gene is TRBJ2-7, the V gene TRBV5-1, with D uncertain. The germline V and J ends were trimmed by 2 bases and 3 bases, with 12 bases remaining between them. The CDR3 sequence is 14 residues long. The germline CDR1 and CDR2 sequences are SGHRS and YFSETQ.

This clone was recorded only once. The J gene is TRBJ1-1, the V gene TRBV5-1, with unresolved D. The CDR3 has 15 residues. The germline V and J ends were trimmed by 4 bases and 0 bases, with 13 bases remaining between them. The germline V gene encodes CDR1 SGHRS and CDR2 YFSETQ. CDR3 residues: CASSPTIGMNTEAFF. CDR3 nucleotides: TGCGCCAGCAGCCCCACGATAGGAATGAACACTGAAGCTTTCTTT.

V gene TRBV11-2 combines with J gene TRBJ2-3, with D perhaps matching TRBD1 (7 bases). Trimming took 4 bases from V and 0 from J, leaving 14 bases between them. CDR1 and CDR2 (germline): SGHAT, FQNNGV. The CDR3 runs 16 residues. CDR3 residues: CASSSQGGASTDTQYF. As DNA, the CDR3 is TGTGCCAGCAGCTCCCAGGGGGGCGCTAGCACAGATACGCAGTATTTT.

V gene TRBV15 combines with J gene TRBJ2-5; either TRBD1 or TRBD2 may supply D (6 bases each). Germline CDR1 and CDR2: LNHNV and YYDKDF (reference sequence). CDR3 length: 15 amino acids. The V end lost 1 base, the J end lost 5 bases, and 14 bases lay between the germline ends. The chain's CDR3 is CATSRARGDGETQYF. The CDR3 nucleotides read TGTGCCACCAGCAGAGCTAGGGGGGACGGGGAGACCCAGTACTTC.

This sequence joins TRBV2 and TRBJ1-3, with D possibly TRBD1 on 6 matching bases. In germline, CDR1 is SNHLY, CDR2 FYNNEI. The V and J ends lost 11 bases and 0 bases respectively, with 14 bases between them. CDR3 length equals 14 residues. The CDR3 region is CARGGPDSGNTIYF. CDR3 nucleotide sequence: TGTGCCCGCGGGGGCCCCGACTCTGGAAACACCATATATTTT.

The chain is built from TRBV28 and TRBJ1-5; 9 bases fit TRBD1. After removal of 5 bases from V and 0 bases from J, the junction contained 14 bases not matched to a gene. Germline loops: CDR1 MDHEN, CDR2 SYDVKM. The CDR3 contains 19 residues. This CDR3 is CASSANRGLEDYSNQPQHF. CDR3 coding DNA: TGTGCCAGCAGTGCCAACAGGGGGCTTGAGGATTATAGCAATCAGCCCCAGCATTTT.

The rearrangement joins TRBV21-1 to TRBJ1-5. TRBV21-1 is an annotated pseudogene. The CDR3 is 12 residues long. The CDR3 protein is CASTLRDQPQHF. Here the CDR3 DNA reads TGTGCCAGCACCCTCCGAGATCAGCCCCAGCATTTT.

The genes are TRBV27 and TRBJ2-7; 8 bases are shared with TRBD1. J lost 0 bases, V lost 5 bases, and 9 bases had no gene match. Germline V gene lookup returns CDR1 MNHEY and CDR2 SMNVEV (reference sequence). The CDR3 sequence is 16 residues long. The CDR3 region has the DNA TGTGCCAGCAGTCCCTCGGCGGGACAGGTCTCCTACGAGCAGTACTTC. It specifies CASSPSAGQVSYEQYF.

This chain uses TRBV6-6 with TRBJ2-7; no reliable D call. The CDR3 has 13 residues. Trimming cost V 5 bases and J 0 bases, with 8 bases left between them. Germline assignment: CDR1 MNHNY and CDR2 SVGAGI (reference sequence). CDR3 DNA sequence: TGTGCCAGCAGTGGCACGAGCTCCTACGAGCAGTACTTC. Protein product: CASSGTSSYEQYF.

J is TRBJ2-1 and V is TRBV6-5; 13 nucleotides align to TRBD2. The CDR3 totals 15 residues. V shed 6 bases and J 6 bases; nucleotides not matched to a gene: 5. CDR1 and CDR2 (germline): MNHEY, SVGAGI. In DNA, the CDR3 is TGTGCCAGCAGCCCCGGGACTAGCGGGGTCAATGAGCAGTTCTTC. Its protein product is CASSPGTSGVNEQFF.

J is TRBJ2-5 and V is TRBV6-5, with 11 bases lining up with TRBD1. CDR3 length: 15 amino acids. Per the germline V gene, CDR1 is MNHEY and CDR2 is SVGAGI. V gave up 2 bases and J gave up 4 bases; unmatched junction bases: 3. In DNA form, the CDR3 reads TGTGCCAGCAGTTACACGGACAGGGGGCGAGAGACCCAGTACTTC. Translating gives CASSYTDRGRETQYF.

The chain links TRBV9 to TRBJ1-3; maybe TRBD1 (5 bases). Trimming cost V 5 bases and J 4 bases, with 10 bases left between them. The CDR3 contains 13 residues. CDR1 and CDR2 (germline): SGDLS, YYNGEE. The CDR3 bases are TGTGCCAGCAGTTTAGGGGACGGAAACACCATATATTTT. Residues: CASSLGDGNTIYF.

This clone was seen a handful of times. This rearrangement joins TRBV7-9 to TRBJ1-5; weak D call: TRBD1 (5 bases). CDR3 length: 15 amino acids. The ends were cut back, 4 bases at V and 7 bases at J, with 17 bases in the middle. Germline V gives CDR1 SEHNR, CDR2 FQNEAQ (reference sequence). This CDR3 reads CASSYGTGDGQPQHF. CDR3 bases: TGTGCCAGCAGCTACGGGACGGGAGACGGCCAGCCCCAGCATTTT.

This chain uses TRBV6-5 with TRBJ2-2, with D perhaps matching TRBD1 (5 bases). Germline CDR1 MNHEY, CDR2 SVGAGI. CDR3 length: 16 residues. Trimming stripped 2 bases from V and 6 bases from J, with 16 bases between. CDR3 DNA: TGTGCCAGCAGTTACGGGGCGTGGGGCTACTCCGGGGAGCTGTTTTTT. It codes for CASSYGAWGYSGELFF.